This passage covers 26 T cell receptor beta chains from one sample sequenced in a study of T-cell reconstitution after alpha-beta-depleted transplantation in children. Construction of the TCRbeta library involved unique molecular identifiers. In TCRdb, the PCR reads were re-called with MiXCR into one record per CDR3 protein. The sample lists a few hundred thousand distinct CDR3 sequences, about a tenth occurring once. Here the sequenced sample was PBMCs from the stem cell graft donor, taken from the stem cell graft. Every receptor here comes from a human donor who donated a stem cell graft to a child with acute lymphoblastic leukemia.

This clonotype was counted only a few times. The chain combines TRBV15 with TRBJ2-1; TRBD1 agrees at 10 bases. Trimming cost V 4 bases and J 2 bases; bases outside gene matches: 2. Germline values: CDR1 LNHNV, CDR2 YYDKDF (reference sequence). CDR3 length: 15 residues. The CDR3 region is CATSKTGGAYNEQFF. CDR3 in DNA: TGTGCCACCAGCAAGACAGGGGGCGCCTACAATGAGCAGTTCTTC.

V is TRBV5-1 and J is TRBJ2-3; no firm D call. The CDR3 has 13 residues. Trimming stripped 6 bases from V and 0 bases from J, with 8 bases between. CDR1 and CDR2 (germline): SGHRS, YFSETQ. As DNA, the CDR3 is TGCGCCAGCACCTCCACTAGCACAGATACGCAGTATTTT. Its protein is CASTSTSTDTQYF.

This clonotype came up many times. The chain uses TRBV7-9 and TRBJ2-2; weak D call: TRBD2 (6 bases). Germline CDR1 SEHNR, CDR2 FQNEAQ (reference sequence). V was cut by 5 bases and J by 4 bases, with 14 bases left in between. The CDR3 consists of 15 residues. For the CDR3, the DNA is TGTGCCAGCAGCCCATTGTTAGCGGCCACCGGGGAGCTGTTTTTT. Its protein product is CASSPLLAATGELFF.

The chain combines TRBV29-1 with TRBJ2-1, with D tentatively TRBD1 (6 bases). The CDR3 is 12 amino acids. The germline V gene encodes CDR1 SQVTM and CDR2 ANQGSEA. V was cut by 2 bases and J by 8 bases, with 10 bases left in between. CDR3 sequence: CSVEQGTDEQFF. The DNA of the CDR3 is TGCAGCGTTGAACAGGGGACCGATGAGCAGTTCTTC.

The chain is built from TRBV7-9 and TRBJ2-5; 8 positions agree with TRBD2. Losses at the gene ends were 1 base for V and 3 bases for J; bases not matched to a gene: 10. The CDR3 extends over 17 amino acids. Germline CDR1 SEHNR, CDR2 FQNEAQ (reference sequence). CDR3 sequence (DNA): TGTGCCAGCAGCTTAGGGCCCGGGAGGGCCATCGAAGAGACCCAGTACTTC. Protein product: CASSLGPGRAIEETQYF.

The V and J genes are TRBV9 and TRBJ2-2; D is undetermined. In germline, CDR1 is SGDLS, CDR2 YYNGEE. The CDR3 is 14 residues long. V lost 0 bases and J 2 bases, leaving 5 bases between the germline ends. This CDR3 is CASSVVSNTGELFF. CDR3 DNA: TGTGCCAGCAGCGTAGTTTCCAACACCGGGGAGCTGTTTTTT.

This clonotype appeared many times. V and J are TRBV6-2 or TRBV6-3 and TRBJ1-2; tentative D call: TRBD1 (5 bases). The CDR3 runs 13 residues. V lost 2 bases and J lost 8, with 12 bases in between. Germline loops: CDR1 MNHEY, CDR2 SVGEGT. The CDR3 DNA is TGTGCCAGCAGTTACGGGGCAGGGAACGGCTACACCTTC. Amino acids: CASSYGAGNGYTF.

The rearrangement joins TRBV4-1 to TRBJ2-3, with 10 bases fitting TRBD2. This CDR3 spans 19 amino acids. The germline gives CDR1 MGHRA, CDR2 YSYEKL. The V segment lost 5 bases and the J segment 0 bases; nucleotides outside the gene matches: 14. CDR3 protein: CASSTPSGRGGPSTDTQYF. DNA for the CDR3: TGCGCCAGCAGCACCCCTAGCGGGAGAGGGGGCCCTAGCACAGATACGCAGTATTTT.

The chain carries TRBV7-2 and TRBJ2-2; D not resolved. This CDR3 comprises 14 residues. Trimming shortened V by 1 base and J by 6 bases, and 9 bases separated the two germline ends. Per germline, CDR1 SGHTA and CDR2 FQGNSA. In nucleotides, the CDR3 is TGTGCCAGCAGCTTAGTCTGGAAATCCGGGGAGCTGTTTTTT. Protein: CASSLVWKSGELFF.

The chain has TRBV12-3 or TRBV12-4 and TRBJ1-1; 11 positions match TRBD1. This CDR3 has 16 amino acids. Trimming took 1 base from V and 4 from J; bases not matched to a gene: 5. CDR3 region: CASSLGTGGVGTEAFF. CDR3 in DNA: TGTGCCAGCAGTTTAGGGACAGGGGGCGTGGGCACTGAAGCTTTCTTT.

The chain recombines TRBV3-1 with TRBJ2-1; 9 bases align to TRBD2. There are 13 residues in the CDR3. J lost 6 bases, V lost 9 bases, and 6 bases had no gene match. Germline lookup yields CDR1 LGHDT and CDR2 YNNKEL (reference sequence). This CDR3 reads CASSGRVSNEQFF. DNA for the CDR3: TGTGCCAGTAGCGGGAGAGTCTCCAATGAGCAGTTCTTC.

This clonotype was observed many times. The limits of the CDR3 on the DNA are not certain, so only TCRdb's listed CDR3 is given. V gene TRBV2 combines with J gene TRBJ2-7; the table's D call TRBD1 went unverified against the DNA. CDR1 is SNHLY and CDR2 is FYNNEI in the germline V gene. The CDR3 comprises 15 residues, both ends counted. The CDR3 spells CASSSSGLGLYEQYF.

The rearrangement uses TRBV5-1 and TRBJ2-1; perhaps TRBD2 as D (6 bases). The CDR3 sequence is 14 residues long. Germline CDR1 is SGHRS and CDR2 is YFSETQ. Trimming took 7 bases from V and 4 from J, leaving 15 bases between them. CDR3 sequence reads: CASHSGEFYNEQFF. As DNA, the CDR3 is TGCGCCAGCCATAGCGGAGAATTTTACAATGAGCAGTTCTTC.

This clonotype was counted between two and nine times. The V call is TRBV7-2, the J call TRBJ2-2; no definite D call. This CDR3 has 13 residues. Trimming pared 5 bases from V and 7 bases from J, leaving 11 bases between. The germline V gene has CDR1 SGHTA and CDR2 FQGNSA. The CDR3, as DNA: TGTGCCAGCAGCGCGTTTTCTAGCGGGGAGCTGTTTTTT. The encoded protein is CASSAFSSGELFF. The whole variable domain, filled in from reference TRBV7-2 and TRBJ2-2, reads GAGVSQSPSNKVTEKGKDVELRCDPISGHTALYWYRQSLGQGLEFLIYFQGNSAPDKSGLPSDRFSAERTGGSVSTLTIQRTQQEDSAVYLCASSAFSSGELFFGEGSRLTVL.

The table lists this clonotype with a few counts. The chain has TRBV12-3 or TRBV12-4 and TRBJ2-3; D possibly corresponds to TRBD2 (5 bases). This CDR3 has 17 amino acids. V lost 1 base to trimming and J lost 0 bases, with 14 bases between them. The CDR3 DNA reads TGTGCCAGCAGTTTAGATGGCGGGTATAGGAGCACAGATACGCAGTATTTT. Translated, it gives CASSLDGGYRSTDTQYF.

The chain links TRBV12-3 or TRBV12-4 to TRBJ2-7; 9 positions agree with TRBD1. J was trimmed by 1 base and V by 2 bases; bases with no gene match: 12. This CDR3 is 18 amino acids long. CDR3 sequence reads: CASSLWGQGIESSYEQYF. CDR3 in DNA: TGTGCCAGCAGTTTATGGGGACAGGGTATTGAATCATCCTACGAGCAGTACTTC.

This clonotype was detected ten times or more. The gene calls are TRBV7-2 and TRBJ2-1; 8 nucleotides align to TRBD2. This CDR3 is built from 17 residues. V dropped 4 bases and J dropped 3; count of bases not matched to a gene: 11. Looked up from germline, CDR1 is SGHTA and CDR2 is FQGNSA. CDR3 sequence: CASSSDLGGTSYNEQFF. In nucleotides, the CDR3 is TGTGCCAGCAGCTCGGACTTAGGTGGGACTAGCTACAATGAGCAGTTCTTC.

V is TRBV12-3 or TRBV12-4 and J is TRBJ2-7, with unresolved D. The CDR3 runs to 15 residues. Trimming shortened V by 6 bases and J by 5 bases, and 20 bases separated the two germline ends. This CDR3 is CASRADGQALNEQYF. The CDR3 DNA reads as TGTGCCAGCAGGGCGGACGGCCAGGCTCTCAACGAGCAGTACTTC.

The table lists this clonotype with a few counts. The rearrangement links TRBV10-3 to TRBJ2-2; D call uncertain. The V and J ends lost 0 bases and 3 bases respectively, with 11 bases between them. The V gene's germline CDR1 is ENHRY and CDR2 SYGVKD. This CDR3 has 16 residues. The CDR3 region has the DNA TGTGCCATCAGTGAGTCGCTTCCTGGGGACACCGGGGAGCTGTTTTTT. Its translation is CAISESLPGDTGELFF.

The CDR3 sequence is CASSPRDREVNIQYF. The CDR3, as DNA: TGTGCCAGCAGCCCTCGGGACAGGGAGGTCAACATTCAGTACTTC. This sequence joins TRBV7-2 and TRBJ2-4, with 9 bases matching TRBD1. Trimming took 5 bases from V and 7 from J; bases not matched to a gene: 9. The V gene's germline CDR1 is SGHTA and CDR2 FQGNSA. The CDR3 loop spans 15 amino acids. Full variable domain (outside the CDR3, taken from reference TRBV7-2 and TRBJ2-4): GAGVSQSPSNKVTEKGKDVELRCDPISGHTALYWYRQSLGQGLEFLIYFQGNSAPDKSGLPSDRFSAERTGGSVSTLTIQRTQQEDSAVYLCASSPRDREVNIQYFGAGTRLSVL.

This clonotype was detected a few times. The gene calls are TRBV6-1 and TRBJ1-6; D might be TRBD1 (5 bases). V lost 5 bases and J lost 8, with 25 bases in between. This CDR3 is built from 18 residues. Germline V gene sequence: CDR1 MNHNS, CDR2 SASEGT. The CDR3, as DNA: TGTGCCAGCAGTCGACAGTCCGGCGATTCTACGATGGATTCACCCCTCCACTTT. Translated: CASSRQSGDSTMDSPLHF.

About this clonotype itself: A much larger clone lies one base from this, so it may be a read error. V is TRBV29-1 and J is TRBJ2-3; TRBD1 matches at 11 bases. Germline CDR1 is SQVTM and CDR2 is ANQGSEA. The CDR3 contains 14 residues. CDR3 DNA: TGCAGCGTTACTGGACAGGGGGCTACAGATATGCAGTATTTT. Translation: CSVTGQGATDMQYF.

This clonotype was picked up a small number of times. The CDR3 sequence is CASSITKSGTGELFF. CDR3 DNA: TGTGCCAGCAGTATAACTAAGAGTGGGACCGGGGAGCTGTTTTTT. The gene calls are TRBV7-2 and TRBJ2-2; D is ambiguous. The ends were cut back, 6 bases at V and 5 bases at J, with 16 bases in the middle. Germline CDR1 and CDR2: SGHTA and FQGNSA. This CDR3 is 15 amino acids long.

This clonotype was seen a handful of times. This chain uses TRBV29-1 with TRBJ2-1; D may be TRBD2 (6 bases). This CDR3 has 14 amino acids. Trimming pared 4 bases from V and 1 base from J, leaving 11 bases between. Germline-derived CDR1 and CDR2 are SQVTM and ANQGSEA. CDR3 protein: CSVGSGWSYNEQFF. In nucleotides, the CDR3 is TGCAGCGTTGGGAGCGGGTGGTCCTACAATGAGCAGTTCTTC.

The chain couples TRBV2 to TRBJ2-1, with TRBD2 identical over 10 bases. The germline CDR1 and CDR2 sequences are SNHLY and FYNNEI. V shed 6 bases and J 8 bases; nucleotides not matched to a gene: 7. The CDR3 has 14 residues. CDR3 region: CASSPTSGLYEQFF. DNA for the CDR3: TGTGCCAGCAGCCCGACTAGCGGGTTGTATGAGCAGTTCTTC.

This CDR3 reads CASSTGTSGAEQNTGELFF. CDR3 nucleotide sequence: TGTGCCAGTTCGACCGGGACTAGCGGGGCCGAACAGAACACCGGGGAGCTGTTTTTT. The chain combines TRBV11-1 with TRBJ2-2; TRBD2 matches at 13 bases. V dropped 9 bases and J dropped 1; count of bases not matched to a gene: 14. Per germline, CDR1 SGHAT and CDR2 FQDESV (reference sequence). There are 19 residues in the CDR3.